This T cell receptor (beta chain) was recorded in a study of blood T cell repertoires in COVID-19. Study background: Donors in the United States, Italy and Spain gave samples during acute or convalescent COVID-19. The analysed material was cDNA or gDNA that came from T cells, B-cell-depleted T cells, or PBMCs.

The recovered donors of Cohort 3 showed two negative PCRs, clearance, or symptom resolution. Looked up from germline, CDR1 is MNHEY and CDR2 is SMNVEV (reference sequence). The CDR3 spans 15 residues. Trimming stripped 2 bases from V and 3 bases from J, with 12 bases between. Under the authors' procedure: Estimated nucleated cell counts came from reference gene primer amplification. Only in-frame clones appear in the TCRdb table, and some are missing; sequencing was by immunoSEQ multiplex PCR. The V and J calls and the clone size are those of that table, but D and trimming were determined from the DNA. The sample records 490,000 or so clones, about 88% being singletons.

The TCR comes from an older woman who had recovered from COVID-19. V usage is TRBV27 and J usage is TRBJ2-3, with D maybe TRBD2 (6 bases). Sequencing was done on a sample of PBMCs or T cells enriched from blood (not recorded which). The CDR3 DNA reads as TGTGCCAGCAGTTTAGGAGTGGCGGGGACAGATACGCAGTATTTT. Residues: CASSLGVAGTDTQYF.